This TCR beta chain was captured by sequencing in a study of long-term antiretroviral therapy in people with HIV. As for the study in general: In the earliest collections, sampling predates the 2015 immediate-ART recommendation by about a decade.

Survey-level immunoSEQ v3.0 assays were run. Some clones are missing from TCRdb's copy, which holds only in-frame ones; the method was immunoSEQ multiplex PCR. The sample shows tens of thousands of clones, about 85% of them seen only once. This clone was detected a few times. No antigen is known for it. The CDR3 is made up of 15 amino acids. The V gene lost 2 bases and the J gene lost 3 bases, with 14 bases spanning the gap. Germline V CDR1 and CDR2: SGHAT, FQNNGV. Participants who had HIV were, without exception, treated in the United States. Points from the study as a whole: Clones that expanded before ART (that is, prior to treatment) dominated the repertoire at all time points. HIV repertoires had narrower CDR3 length ranges than controls.

Specimen: unsorted PBMCs, collected 1.1 years after starting antiretroviral therapy. This receptor was identified in a man between 18 and 29 years old with HIV. This chain links TRBV11-2 with TRBJ2-7, with TRBD1 as a possible D gene (6 bases). CDR3 region: CASSLHETGFYEQYF. In nucleotides, the CDR3 is TGTGCCAGCAGCTTACACGAGACAGGCTTCTACGAGCAGTACTTC. The variable domain in full, completed from reference TRBV11-2 and TRBJ2-7, reads EAGVAQSPRYKIIEKRQSVAFWCNPISGHATLYWYQQILGQGPKLLIQFQNNGVVDDSQLPKDRFSAERLKGVDSTLKIQPAKLEDSAVYLCASSLHETGFYEQYFGPGTRLTVT.